The 17 T cell receptor beta chains below were found in one sample sequenced in a study of CD8 T cells in Susac syndrome. A quantity of about 0.5 to 1 ug RNA underwent reverse transcription using random hexamers. Each CDR3 protein gets one entry after TCRdb re-called the immunoSEQ multiplex PCR reads with MiXCR. The profile shows about 190,000 distinct CDR3 sequences, approximately 94% of them singletons. The specimen was CD4+ T cells from PBMCs. These receptors were obtained from a human donor with Susac syndrome.

The chain couples TRBV5-5 to TRBJ1-2; D is ambiguous. Germline CDR1 and CDR2: SGHKS and YYEKEE (reference sequence). CDR3 size: 12 residues. With 4 bases removed from V and 4 bases from J, the gap between germline ends came to 8 bases. The CDR3 loop reads CASSPEAYGYTF. The CDR3 DNA sequence: TGTGCCAGCAGCCCGGAGGCCTATGGCTACACCTTC.

This chain joins TRBV15 and TRBJ2-5; 11 bases are a match to TRBD1. CDR3 size: 15 residues. J lost 0 bases, V lost 8 bases, and 5 bases had no gene match. CDR1 LNHNV and CDR2 YYDKDF come from the germline V gene (reference sequence). CDR3: CATARDRGYQETQYF. As DNA, the CDR3 is TGTGCCACCGCCCGGGACAGGGGGTACCAAGAGACCCAGTACTTC.

The chain carries TRBV29-1 and TRBJ2-7, with 7 bases identical to TRBD2. The V gene end was trimmed by 3 bases and the J gene end by 5 bases; junction bases not matched to a gene: 4. This CDR3 has 12 residues. The germline V gene encodes CDR1 SQVTM and CDR2 ANQGSEA. This chain's CDR3 is CSVEGTTDEQYF. Written as DNA, the CDR3 is TGCAGCGTTGAGGGGACTACGGACGAGCAGTACTTC.

The chain recombines TRBV4-2 with TRBJ1-5, with 9 bases that match TRBD1. Germline V gene lookup returns CDR1 LGHNA and CDR2 YNFKEQ. CDR3 size: 19 residues. V trimming: 0 bases; J trimming: 4 bases; junction bases outside the gene matches: 13. CDR3 sequence: CASSQDGTGIKKVNQPQHF. The CDR3 region has the DNA TGTGCCAGCAGCCAAGACGGGACAGGGATAAAGAAGGTAAATCAGCCCCAGCATTTT.

The chain combines TRBV28 with TRBJ2-3, with unresolved D. Germline loops: CDR1 MDHEN, CDR2 SYDVKM. V was shortened by 6 bases and J by 2 bases, with 9 bases between the two germline ends. This CDR3 comprises 13 residues. The DNA of the CDR3 is TGTGCCAGCAGCACATCTACCACAGATACGCAGTATTTT. This sequence encodes CASSTSTTDTQYF.

The V and J genes are TRBV9 and TRBJ1-2, with D possibly matching TRBD1 (5 bases). CDR3 length equals 14 residues. V lost 0 bases, J lost 4 bases, and 10 bases lay in between. Germline loops: CDR1 SGDLS, CDR2 YYNGEE. CDR3 bases: TGTGCCAGCAGCGTAGGATCAGGGTCCTATGGCTACACCTTC. Encoded protein: CASSVGSGSYGYTF. Drawing the rest from reference TRBV9 and TRBJ1-2, the complete variable domain is DSGVTQTPKHLITATGQRVTLRCSPRSGDLSVYWYQQSLDQGLQFLIQYYNGEERAKGNILERFSAQQFPDLHSELNLSSLELGDSALYFCASSVGSGSYGYTFGSGTRLTVV.

The V call is TRBV7-9, the J call TRBJ2-4; 9 bases align to TRBD1. The length of the CDR3 is 15 residues. V shed 5 bases and J 5 bases; nucleotides not matched to a gene: 7. Germline CDR1 and CDR2: SEHNR and FQNEAQ (reference sequence). The CDR3, as DNA: TGTGCCAGCAGCCTGACAGGGGGGGGCCAAAACATTCAGTACTTC. Its protein is CASSLTGGGQNIQYF.

The chain links TRBV7-2 to TRBJ2-7; D is perhaps TRBD1 or TRBD2 (6 bases each). V was shortened by 3 bases and J by 6 bases, with 15 bases between the two germline ends. The CDR3 has 14 amino acids. The germline V gene encodes CDR1 SGHTA and CDR2 FQGNSA. DNA of the CDR3: TGTGCCAGCAGCTTCAATAGGGGGGAAAGCGAGCAGTACTTC. Protein: CASSFNRGESEQYF.

The chain combines TRBV7-2 with TRBJ2-7; the match to TRBD1 covers 10 bases. Germline values: CDR1 SGHTA, CDR2 FQGNSA. Trimming removed 0 bases from V and 3 bases from J; junction bases left unmatched: 8. CDR3 length: 17 amino acids. CDR3 sequence: CASSLAGGTGAGYEQYF. The CDR3 DNA follows: TGTGCCAGCAGCTTAGCCGGAGGGACAGGGGCAGGCTACGAGCAGTACTTC.

This chain links TRBV18 with TRBJ1-1; D gene uncertain. V was cut by 3 bases and J by 2 bases, with 13 bases left in between. Germline CDR1 KGHSH, CDR2 LQKENI. The CDR3 is made up of 15 amino acids. CDR3 in amino acids: CASSPTGEGNTEAFF. Written as DNA, the CDR3 is TGTGCCAGCTCACCGACTGGAGAGGGCAACACTGAAGCTTTCTTT.

The chain recombines TRBV12-3 or TRBV12-4 with TRBJ2-5; the match to TRBD2 covers 8 bases. V shed 3 bases and J 3 bases; nucleotides not matched to a gene: 3. The CDR3 is made up of 14 amino acids. This CDR3 reads CASSLLSGKETQYF. CDR3 in DNA: TGTGCCAGCAGTTTGCTTAGCGGGAAAGAGACCCAGTACTTC.

The rearrangement links TRBV4-2 to TRBJ1-2; D is uncertain. The CDR3 runs to 12 residues. V lost 5 bases to trimming and J lost 5 bases, with 9 bases between them. From germline, CDR1 is LGHNA and CDR2 YNFKEQ. The CDR3 DNA sequence: TGTGCCAGCAGCGACCTAGCATATGGCTACACCTTC. This gives the protein CASSDLAYGYTF.

V gene TRBV7-3 combines with J gene TRBJ2-1; D is tentatively TRBD1 or TRBD2 (5 bases each). The CDR3 loop spans 14 amino acids. Between the trimmed V and J ends, which lost 2 bases and 8 bases, there was a span of 13 bases. Germline CDR1 is SGHTA and CDR2 is FQGTGA. DNA of the CDR3: TGTGCCAGCAGCTTAGGGTTGGGGGTGGATGAGCAGTTCTTC. Translation: CASSLGLGVDEQFF.

The rearrangement joins TRBV4-2 to TRBJ1-5, with a tentative D call TRBD1 (6 bases). Germline V gene lookup returns CDR1 LGHNA and CDR2 YNFKEQ. V lost 2 bases and J 5 bases, leaving 10 bases between the germline ends. The CDR3 consists of 14 residues. The CDR3 DNA follows: TGTGCCAGCAGCCAAACAGGGCCACATCAGCCCCAGCATTTT. Amino acid sequence: CASSQTGPHQPQHF.

The rearrangement joins TRBV30 to TRBJ1-1; 8 positions match TRBD1. V was clipped by 0 bases and J by 3 bases; unmatched bases: 0. Per the germline V gene, CDR1 is GTSNPN and CDR2 is SVGIG (reference sequence). The CDR3 spans 13 residues. The CDR3 sequence: CAWSVQGDTEAFF. CDR3 bases: TGTGCCTGGAGTGTACAGGGGGACACTGAAGCTTTCTTT.

The V call is TRBV9, the J call TRBJ2-3; the D is unclear. The CDR3 is 15 amino acids. Trimming stripped 2 bases from V and 0 bases from J, with 10 bases between. Per germline, CDR1 SGDLS and CDR2 YYNGEE. The CDR3 is CASSVNPSSTDTQYF. DNA of the CDR3: TGTGCCAGCAGCGTCAATCCATCTAGCACAGATACGCAGTATTTT.

The J gene is TRBJ2-5, the V gene TRBV5-1, with 8 bases identical to TRBD1. This CDR3 has 14 amino acids. Germline CDR1 and CDR2: SGHRS and YFSETQ. The V gene end was trimmed by 3 bases and the J gene end by 7 bases; junction bases not matched to a gene: 8. This CDR3 is CASSSDRGQGTQYF. For the CDR3, the DNA is TGCGCCAGCAGCTCCGACAGGGGCCAGGGGACCCAGTACTTC.